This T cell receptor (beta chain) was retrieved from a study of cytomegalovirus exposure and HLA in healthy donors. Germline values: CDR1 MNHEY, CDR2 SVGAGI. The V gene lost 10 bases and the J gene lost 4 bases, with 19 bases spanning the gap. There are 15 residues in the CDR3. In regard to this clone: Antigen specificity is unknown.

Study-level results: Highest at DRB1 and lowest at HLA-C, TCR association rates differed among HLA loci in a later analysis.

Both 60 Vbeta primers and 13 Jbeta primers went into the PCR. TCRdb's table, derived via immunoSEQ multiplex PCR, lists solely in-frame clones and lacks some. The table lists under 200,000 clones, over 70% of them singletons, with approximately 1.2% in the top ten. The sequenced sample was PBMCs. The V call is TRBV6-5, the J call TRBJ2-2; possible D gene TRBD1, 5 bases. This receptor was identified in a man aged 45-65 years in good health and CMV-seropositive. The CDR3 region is CATLNKGRSTGELFF. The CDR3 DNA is TGTGCCACCCTAAATAAGGGGCGCAGCACCGGGGAGCTGTTTTTT.